This T cell receptor (beta chain) originates from a study of blood T cell repertoires in COVID-19. The assay was immunoSEQ multiplex PCR, and TCRdb's table has in-frame clones only and misses some. The profile shows some 62,000 clones, approximately 90% of them singletons. In germline, CDR1 is KGHDR, CDR2 SFDVKD. The length of the CDR3 is 13 residues. With V trimmed by 7 bases and J by 5 bases, 5 bases remained unmatched. This chain joins TRBV24-1 and TRBJ2-5; TRBD2 aligns across 8 bases. The sequenced sample was peripheral blood. The TCR originated in a woman older than 75 with acute or convalescent COVID-19. The CDR3 nucleotides are TGTGCCACCAGCGGGGGGGCCTTGGAGACCCAGTACTTC. The encoded protein is CATSGGALETQYF.